This T cell receptor beta chain appears in the sequencing data of a study of cytomegalovirus exposure and HLA in healthy donors. PCR primers comprised 60 Vbeta and 13 Jbeta primers. Profiling relied on immunoSEQ multiplex PCR, and the TCRdb table lists in-frame clones only, not all of them. The sample includes around 160,000 clones, approximately 80% of them seen just once. This CDR3 spans 22 amino acids. Germline CDR1 is MRHNA and CDR2 is SNTAGT. Trimming removed 1 base from V and 7 bases from J; junction bases left unmatched: 22. The rearrangement uses TRBV6-4 and TRBJ2-3, with 14 bases fitting TRBD2. This TCR was recovered from a male donor in good health and CMV-seronegative. The specimen sequenced was PBMCs. The CDR3 DNA reads TGTGCCAGCAGTGACTTCGGGACAGGGCGCTGGGGACTAGCGGGGGCCCGGAATACGCAGTATTTT. Translated: CASSDFGTGRWGLAGARNTQYF.